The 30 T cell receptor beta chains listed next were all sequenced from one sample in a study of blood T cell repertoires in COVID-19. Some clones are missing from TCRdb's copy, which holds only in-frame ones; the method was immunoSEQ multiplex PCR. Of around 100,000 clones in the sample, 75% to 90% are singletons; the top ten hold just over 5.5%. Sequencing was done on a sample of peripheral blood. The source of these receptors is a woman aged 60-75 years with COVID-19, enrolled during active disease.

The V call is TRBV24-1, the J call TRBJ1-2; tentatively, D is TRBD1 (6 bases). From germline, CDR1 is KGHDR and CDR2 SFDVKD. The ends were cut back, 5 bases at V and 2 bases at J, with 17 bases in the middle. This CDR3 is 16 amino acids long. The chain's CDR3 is CATSGTPGTSNYGYTF. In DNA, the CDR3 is TGTGCCACCAGTGGCACTCCCGGGACAAGCAACTATGGCTACACCTTC.

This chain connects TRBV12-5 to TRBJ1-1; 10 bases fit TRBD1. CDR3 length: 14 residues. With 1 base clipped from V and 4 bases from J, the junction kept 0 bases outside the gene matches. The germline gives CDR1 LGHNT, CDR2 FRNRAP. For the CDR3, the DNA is TGTGCTAGTGGTTTGGGGACAGGGGGCACTGAAGCTTTCTTT. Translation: CASGLGTGGTEAFF.

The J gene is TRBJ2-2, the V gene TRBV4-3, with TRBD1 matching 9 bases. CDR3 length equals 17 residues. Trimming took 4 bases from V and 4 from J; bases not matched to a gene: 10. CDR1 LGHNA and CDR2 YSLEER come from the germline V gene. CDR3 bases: TGCGCCAGCAGCCCCACGGTACAGGGGGCTGGCACCGGGGAGCTGTTTTTT. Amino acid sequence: CASSPTVQGAGTGELFF.

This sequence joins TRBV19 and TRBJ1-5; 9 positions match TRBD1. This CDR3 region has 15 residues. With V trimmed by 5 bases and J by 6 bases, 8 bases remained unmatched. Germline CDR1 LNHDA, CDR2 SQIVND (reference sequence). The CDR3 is CASSSPGQGRQPQHF. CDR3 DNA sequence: TGTGCCAGTAGTTCACCGGGACAGGGCCGTCAGCCCCAGCATTTT.

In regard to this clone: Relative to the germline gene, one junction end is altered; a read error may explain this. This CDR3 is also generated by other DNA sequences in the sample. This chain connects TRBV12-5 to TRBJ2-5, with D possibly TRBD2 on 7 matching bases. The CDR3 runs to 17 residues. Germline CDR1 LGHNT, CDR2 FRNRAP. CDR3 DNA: TGTGCTCGTGGTTGGGGGGGGCCAGGCGGGGAACAAGAGACCCAGTACTTC. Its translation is CARGWGGPGGEQETQYF.

CDR3 nucleotides: TGCGCCAGCAGATCCTCCCCGGGAGAGACCCAGTACTTC. Translation gives CASRSSPGETQYF. The chain is built from TRBV10-1 and TRBJ2-5, with D uncertain. Germline loops: CDR1 WNHNN, CDR2 SYGVQD (reference sequence). This CDR3 is 13 amino acids long. Trimming shortened V by 6 bases and J by 4 bases, and 12 bases separated the two germline ends.

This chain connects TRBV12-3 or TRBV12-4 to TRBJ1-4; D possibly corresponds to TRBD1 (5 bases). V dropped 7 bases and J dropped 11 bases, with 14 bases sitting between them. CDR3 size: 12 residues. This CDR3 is CASNSGRGKLFF. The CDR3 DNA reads TGTGCCAGCAATTCAGGGAGGGGCAAACTGTTTTTT.

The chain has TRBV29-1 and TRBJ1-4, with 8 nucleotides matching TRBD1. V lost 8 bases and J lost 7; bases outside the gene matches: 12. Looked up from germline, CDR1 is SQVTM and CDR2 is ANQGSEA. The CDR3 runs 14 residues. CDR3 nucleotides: TGCAGCCCCAGTAGACAGGGGTCAGTTGAAAAACTGTTTTTT. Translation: CSPSRQGSVEKLFF.

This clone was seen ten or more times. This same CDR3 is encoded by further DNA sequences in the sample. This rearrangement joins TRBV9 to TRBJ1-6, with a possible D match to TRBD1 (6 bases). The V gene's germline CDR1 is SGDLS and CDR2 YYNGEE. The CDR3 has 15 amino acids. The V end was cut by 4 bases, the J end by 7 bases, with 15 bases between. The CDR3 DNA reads TGTGCCAGCAGCTTGTCGGACAGAGGGAATTCACCCCTCCACTTT. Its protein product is CASSLSDRGNSPLHF.

The CDR3 here is CASSAGTGDGNTIYF. DNA of the CDR3: TGTGCCAGCAGCGCCGGGACAGGGGATGGAAACACCATATATTTT. The genes are TRBV9 and TRBJ1-3, with 10 bases lining up with TRBD1. J was trimmed by 3 bases and V by 3 bases; bases with no gene match: 3. Germline CDR1 and CDR2: SGDLS and YYNGEE. The CDR3 contains 15 residues. The full variable domain, with the rest looked up from reference TRBV9 and TRBJ1-3, is DSGVTQTPKHLITATGQRVTLRCSPRSGDLSVYWYQQSLDQGLQFLIQYYNGEERAKGNILERFSAQQFPDLHSELNLSSLELGDSALYFCASSAGTGDGNTIYFGEGSWLTVV.

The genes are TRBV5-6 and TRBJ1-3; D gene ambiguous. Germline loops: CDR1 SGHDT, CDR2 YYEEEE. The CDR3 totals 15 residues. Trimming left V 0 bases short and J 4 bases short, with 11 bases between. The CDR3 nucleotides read TGTGCCAGCAGCTTGGGCACAGTTGGGGGAAACACCATATATTTT. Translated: CASSLGTVGGNTIYF.

In DNA, the CDR3 is TGTGCCAGCAGCTTAATAGTAGGGGGCGATGACAATGAGCAGTTCTTC. It encodes CASSLIVGGDDNEQFF. The chain joins TRBV7-6 to TRBJ2-1; 7 bases match TRBD1. Germline lookup yields CDR1 SGHVS and CDR2 FNYEAQ. The CDR3 length is 16 residues. V was clipped by 2 bases and J by 5 bases; unmatched bases: 9.

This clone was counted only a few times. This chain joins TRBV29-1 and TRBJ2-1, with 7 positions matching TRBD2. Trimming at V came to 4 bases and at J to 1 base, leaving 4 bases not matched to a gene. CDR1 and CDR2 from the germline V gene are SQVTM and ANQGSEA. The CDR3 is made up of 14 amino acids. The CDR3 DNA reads TGCAGCGTTGTTCAGGGAGGGTCCTACAATGAGCAGTTCTTC. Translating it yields CSVVQGGSYNEQFF.

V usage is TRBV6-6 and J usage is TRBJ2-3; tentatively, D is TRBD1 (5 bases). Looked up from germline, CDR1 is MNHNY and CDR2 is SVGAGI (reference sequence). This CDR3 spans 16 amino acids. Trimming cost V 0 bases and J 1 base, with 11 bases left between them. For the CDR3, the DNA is TGTGCCAGCAGTTACTCGGGGCGGCAGGGCACAGATACGCAGTATTTT. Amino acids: CASSYSGRQGTDTQYF.

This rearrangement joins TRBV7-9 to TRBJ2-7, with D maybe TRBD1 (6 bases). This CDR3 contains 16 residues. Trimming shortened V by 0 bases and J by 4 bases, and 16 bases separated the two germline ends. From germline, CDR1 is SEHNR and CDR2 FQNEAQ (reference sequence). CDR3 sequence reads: CASSLARGQNAYEQYF. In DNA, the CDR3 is TGTGCCAGCAGCTTAGCGCGTGGACAGAATGCATACGAGCAGTACTTC.

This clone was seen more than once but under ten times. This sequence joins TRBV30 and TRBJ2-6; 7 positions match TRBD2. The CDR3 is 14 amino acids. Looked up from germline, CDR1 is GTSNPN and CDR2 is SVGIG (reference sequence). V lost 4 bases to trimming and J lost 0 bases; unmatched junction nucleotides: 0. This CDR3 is CAWKRDSGANVLTF. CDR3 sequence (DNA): TGTGCCTGGAAGCGGGACTCTGGGGCCAACGTCCTGACTTTC.

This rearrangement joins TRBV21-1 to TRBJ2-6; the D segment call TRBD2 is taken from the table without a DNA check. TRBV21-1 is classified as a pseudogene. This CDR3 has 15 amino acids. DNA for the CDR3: TGTGCCAGCAGCAAAGGTCCTCTGGGGGCCAACGTCCTGACTTTC. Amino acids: CASSKGPLGANVLTF.

In DNA, the CDR3 is TGCGCCAGCAGCCCCCTGGGGCATACTTCAACTAATGAAAAACTGTTTTTT. Residues: CASSPLGHTSTNEKLFF. V gene TRBV5-1 combines with J gene TRBJ1-4; a possible D gene is TRBD1 (5 bases). The CDR3 has 17 amino acids. Between the trimmed V and J ends, which lost 4 bases and 0 bases, there was a span of 16 bases. CDR1 is SGHRS, CDR2 YFSETQ, per germline.

CDR3 in DNA: TGCGCCAGCAGCTTGATAGGAGTACCGGAAGAGACCCAGTACTTC. Translated, it gives CASSLIGVPEETQYF. The chain couples TRBV5-1 to TRBJ2-5; unclear D gene. Germline CDR1 SGHRS, CDR2 YFSETQ. Trimming removed 1 base at V and 3 bases at J, with 13 bases between. The CDR3 consists of 15 residues. The variable domain in full, with the rest retrieved from reference TRBV5-1 and TRBJ2-5, is KAGVTQTPRYLIKTRGQQVTLSCSPISGHRSVSWYQQTPGQGLQFLFEYFSETQRNKGNFPGRFSGRQFSNSRSEMNVSTLELGDSALYLCASSLIGVPEETQYFGPGTRLLVL.

The CDR3 coding sequence is TGCGCCAGCAGCTTGGGGACTAGCACAGATACGCAGTATTTT. Translated: CASSLGTSTDTQYF. The V and J genes are TRBV5-1 and TRBJ2-3, with D possibly being TRBD2 (5 bases). CDR3 length equals 14 residues. The ends were cut back, 0 bases at V and 0 bases at J, with 5 bases in the middle. The germline CDR1 and CDR2 sequences are SGHRS and YFSETQ.

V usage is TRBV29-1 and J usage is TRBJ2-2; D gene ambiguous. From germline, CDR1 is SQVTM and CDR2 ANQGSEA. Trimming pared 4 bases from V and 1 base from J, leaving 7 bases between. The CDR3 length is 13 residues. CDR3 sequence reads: CSVVTRNTGELFF. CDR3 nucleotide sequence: TGCAGCGTTGTCACAAGGAACACCGGGGAGCTGTTTTTT.

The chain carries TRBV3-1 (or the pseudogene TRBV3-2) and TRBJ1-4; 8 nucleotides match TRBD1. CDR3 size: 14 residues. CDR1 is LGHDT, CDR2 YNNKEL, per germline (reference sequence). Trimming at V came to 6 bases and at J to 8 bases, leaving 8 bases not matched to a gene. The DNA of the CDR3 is TGTGCCAGCAGACTCAGGGGGCTAGGGGAAAAACTGTTTTTT. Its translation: CASRLRGLGEKLFF.

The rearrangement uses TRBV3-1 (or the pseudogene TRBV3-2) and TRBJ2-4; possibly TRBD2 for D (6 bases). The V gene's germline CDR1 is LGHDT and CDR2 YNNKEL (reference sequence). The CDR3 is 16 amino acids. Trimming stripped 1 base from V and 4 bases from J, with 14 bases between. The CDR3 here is CASSQVPDYLKNIQYF. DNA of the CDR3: TGTGCCAGCAGCCAAGTCCCGGACTATTTAAAAAACATTCAGTACTTC.

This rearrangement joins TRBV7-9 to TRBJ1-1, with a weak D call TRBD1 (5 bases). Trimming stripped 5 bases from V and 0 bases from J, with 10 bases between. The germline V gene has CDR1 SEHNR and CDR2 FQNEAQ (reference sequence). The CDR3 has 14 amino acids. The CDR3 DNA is TGTGCCAGCAGCGTGGGGCGGATGAACACTGAAGCTTTCTTT. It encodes CASSVGRMNTEAFF.

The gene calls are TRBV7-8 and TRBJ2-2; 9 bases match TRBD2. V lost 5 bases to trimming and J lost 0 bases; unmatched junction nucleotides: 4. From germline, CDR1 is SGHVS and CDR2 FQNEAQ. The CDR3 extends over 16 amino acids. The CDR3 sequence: CASSKRGAANTGELFF. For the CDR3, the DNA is TGTGCCAGCAGCAAGCGGGGGGCGGCGAACACCGGGGAGCTGTTTTTT.

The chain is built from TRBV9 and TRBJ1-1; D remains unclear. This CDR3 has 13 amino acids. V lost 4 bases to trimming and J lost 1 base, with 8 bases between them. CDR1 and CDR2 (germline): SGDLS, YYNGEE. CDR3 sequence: CASSPYRNTEAFF. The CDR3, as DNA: TGTGCCAGCAGCCCGTACAGGAACACTGAAGCTTTCTTT.

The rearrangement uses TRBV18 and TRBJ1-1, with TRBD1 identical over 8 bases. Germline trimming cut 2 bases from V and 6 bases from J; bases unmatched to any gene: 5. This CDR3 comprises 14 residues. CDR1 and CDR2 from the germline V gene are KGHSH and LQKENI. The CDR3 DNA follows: TGTGCCAGCTCACCATCAGGGGGCATTTCTGAAGCTTTCTTT. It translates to CASSPSGGISEAFF.

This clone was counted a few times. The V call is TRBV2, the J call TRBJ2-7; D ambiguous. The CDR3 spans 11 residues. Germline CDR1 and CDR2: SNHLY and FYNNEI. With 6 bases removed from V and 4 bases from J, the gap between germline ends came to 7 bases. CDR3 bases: TGTGCCAGCAGGGTAGCTTACGAGCAGTACTTC. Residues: CASRVAYEQYF.

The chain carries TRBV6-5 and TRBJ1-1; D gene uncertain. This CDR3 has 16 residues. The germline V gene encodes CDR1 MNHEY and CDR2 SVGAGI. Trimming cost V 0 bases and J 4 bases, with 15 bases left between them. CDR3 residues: CASSYSYRGVGTEAFF. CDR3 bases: TGTGCCAGCAGTTACTCCTACCGCGGGGTAGGCACTGAAGCTTTCTTT.

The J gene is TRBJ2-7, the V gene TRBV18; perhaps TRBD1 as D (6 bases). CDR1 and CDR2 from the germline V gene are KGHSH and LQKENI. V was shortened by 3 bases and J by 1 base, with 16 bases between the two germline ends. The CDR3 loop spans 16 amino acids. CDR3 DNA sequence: TGTGCCAGCTCACCGAACTCGGACAGCCAGTCCTACGAGCAGTACTTC. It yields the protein CASSPNSDSQSYEQYF. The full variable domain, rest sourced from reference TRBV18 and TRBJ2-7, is NAGVMQNPRHLVRRRGQEARLRCSPMKGHSHVYWYRQLPEEGLKFMVYLQKENIIDESGMPKERFSAEFPKEGPSILRIQQVVRGDSAAYFCASSPNSDSQSYEQYFGPGTRLTVT.